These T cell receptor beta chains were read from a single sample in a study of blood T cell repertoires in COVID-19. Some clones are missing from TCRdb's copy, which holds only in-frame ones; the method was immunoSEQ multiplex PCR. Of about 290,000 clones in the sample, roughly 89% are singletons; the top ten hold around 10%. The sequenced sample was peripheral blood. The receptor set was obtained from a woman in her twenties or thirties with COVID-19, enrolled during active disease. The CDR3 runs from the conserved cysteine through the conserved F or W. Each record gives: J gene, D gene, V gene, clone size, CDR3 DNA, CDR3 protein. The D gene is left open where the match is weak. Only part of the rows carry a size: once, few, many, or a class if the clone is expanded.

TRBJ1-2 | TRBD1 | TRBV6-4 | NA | TGTGCCAGCAGCCTGACAGGGGGCCCTGGCTACACCTTC | CASSLTGGPGYTF
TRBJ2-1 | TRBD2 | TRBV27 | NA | TGTGCCAGCCGGACTAGCGGGGGGAGGCAGTTCTTC | CASRTSGGRQFF
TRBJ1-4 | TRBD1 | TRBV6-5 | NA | TGTGCCAGCGAGCAGCCCGGGGGACAGAGCGAAAAACTGTTTTTT | CASEQPGGQSEKLFF
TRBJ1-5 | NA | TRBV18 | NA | TGTGCCAGCTCACCTTTGAAGGGGAATCAGCCCCAGCATTTT | CASSPLKGNQPQHF
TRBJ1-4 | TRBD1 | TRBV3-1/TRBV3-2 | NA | TGTGCCAGCAGCGTCCGACAGGGCAAAATGTTTTTT | CASSVRQGKMFF
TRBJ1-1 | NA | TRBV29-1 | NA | TGCAGCGCATCAGGGTTTTGGGGCGCTTTCTTT | CSASGFWGAFF
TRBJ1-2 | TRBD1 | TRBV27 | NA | TGTGCCAGCAGTTTAGGGGGACAGACCTATGGCTACACCTTC | CASSLGGQTYGYTF
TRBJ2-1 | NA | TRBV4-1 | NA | TGCGCCAGCAGCCAAGTCGCGCTAGCCTCCTACAATGAGCAGTTCTTC | CASSQVALASYNEQFF
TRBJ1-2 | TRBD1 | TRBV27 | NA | TGTGCCAGCAGTTTAACTGGGCGAGCGGGACAGGTTGATGGCTACACCTTC | CASSLTGRAGQVDGYTF
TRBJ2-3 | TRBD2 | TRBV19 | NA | TGTGCCAGTAGTGCGACTAGCGGGGGGCCTGATACGCAGTATTTT | CASSATSGGPDTQYF
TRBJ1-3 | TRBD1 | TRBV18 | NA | TGTGCCAGCCTGGAAGGACAGGGGATCGGAAACACCATATATTTT | CASLEGQGIGNTIYF
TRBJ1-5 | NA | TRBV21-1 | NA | TGTGCCAGCAGCAATGACGGGACACCTAGCAATCAGCCCCAGCATTTT | CASSNDGTPSNQPQHF
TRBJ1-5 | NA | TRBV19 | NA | TGTGCCAGTAGTATAGATCGGGGGGGGCCCCAGCATTTT | CASSIDRGGPQHF
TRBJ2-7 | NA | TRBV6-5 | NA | TGTGCCAGCAGTTACCTTCAGGGGAACCCAGCCTACGAGCAGTACTTC | CASSYLQGNPAYEQYF
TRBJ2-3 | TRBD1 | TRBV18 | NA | TGTGCCAGCTCCCCCGGGACAGGGGGTACAGATACGCAGTATTTT | CASSPGTGGTDTQYF
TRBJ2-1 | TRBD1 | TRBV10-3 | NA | TGTGCCATCAGTGGGGGACAGGTTAGCAATGAGCAGTTCTTC | CAISGGQVSNEQFF
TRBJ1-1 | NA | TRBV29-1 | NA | TGCAGCGTTGTGGCACAGAACACTGAAGCTTTCTTT | CSVVAQNTEAFF
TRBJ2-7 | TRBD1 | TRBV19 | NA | TGTGCCAGTAGTGCCTCGGGACAGAAATACGAGCAGTACTTC | CASSASGQKYEQYF
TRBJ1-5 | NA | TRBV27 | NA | TGTGCCAGCAGTTCAGGGTACCAGCCCCAGCATTTT | CASSSGYQPQHF
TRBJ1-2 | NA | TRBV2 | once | TGTGCCAGCAGTGAAGTACGTGGGGGAGGCTATGGCTACACCTTC | CASSEVRGGGYGYTF
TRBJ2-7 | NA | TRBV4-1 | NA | TGCGCCAGCAGCGGAGCCTCCAGGGCCTACGAGCAGTACTTC | CASSGASRAYEQYF
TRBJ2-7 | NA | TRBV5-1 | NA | TGCGCCAGCAGCTCCACCGAGCGACAGTCCTCCTACGAGCAGTACTTC | CASSSTERQSSYEQYF
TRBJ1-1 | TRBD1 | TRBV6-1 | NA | TGTGCCAGCAGTGAAAGGACAGGGCGAACTGAAGCTTTCTTT | CASSERTGRTEAFF
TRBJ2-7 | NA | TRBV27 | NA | TGTGCCAGCAGTCATGCTAGCGACTCCTACGAGCAGTACTTC | CASSHASDSYEQYF
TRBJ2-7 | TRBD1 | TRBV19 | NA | TGTGCCAGTAGTATTTTTATTCCGGACAGGGGCTTTTCCTACGAGCAGTACTTC | CASSIFIPDRGFSYEQYF
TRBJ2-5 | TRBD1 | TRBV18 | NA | TGTGCCAGCTCACCCGGACAGGGCGAGACCCAGTACTTC | CASSPGQGETQYF
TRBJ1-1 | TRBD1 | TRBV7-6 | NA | TGTGCCAGCAGCTTGGGACAGTGGGGAAACACTGAAGCTTTCTTT | CASSLGQWGNTEAFF
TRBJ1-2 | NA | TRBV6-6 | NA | TGTGCCAGCAATGGGGCCCGCGGAGGCTACACCTTC | CASNGARGGYTF
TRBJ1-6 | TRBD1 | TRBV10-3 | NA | TGTGCCATCAGCTTCGACAGGGAAGGAATAGGGTCACCCCTCCACTTT | CAISFDREGIGSPLHF
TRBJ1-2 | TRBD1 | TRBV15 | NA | TGTGCCACCAGCAGGAGTTTGGGACAGATCTATGGCTACACCTTC | CATSRSLGQIYGYTF
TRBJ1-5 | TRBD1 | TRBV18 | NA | TGTGCCAGCTCGTCCGGGACAGCCAACTATCAGCCCCAGCATTTT | CASSSGTANYQPQHF
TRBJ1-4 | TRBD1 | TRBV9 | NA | TGTGCCTCAACCGGGACAGACAATGAAAAACTGTTTTTT | CASTGTDNEKLFF
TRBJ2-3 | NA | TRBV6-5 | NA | TGTGCCAGCCCTGGGCGGGGAAGCACAGATACGCAGTATTTT | CASPGRGSTDTQYF
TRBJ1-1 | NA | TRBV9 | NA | TGTGCCAGCAGCGTACACGGGAACACTGAAGCTTTCTTT | CASSVHGNTEAFF
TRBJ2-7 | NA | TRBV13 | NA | TGTGCCAGCAGCTTAGTGGGCACCTCCTACGAGCAGTACTTC | CASSLVGTSYEQYF
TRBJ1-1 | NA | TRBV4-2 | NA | TGTGCCAGCAGCCATGCACGGGGGGAGGGCACTGAAGCTTTCTTT | CASSHARGEGTEAFF
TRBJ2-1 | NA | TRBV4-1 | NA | TGCGCCAGCAGCCAGGTGGGCTTTTACTACAATGAGCAGTTCTTC | CASSQVGFYYNEQFF
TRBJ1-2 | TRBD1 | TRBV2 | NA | TGTGCCAGCAGTCCGGGACAGGGGAACTTAGGGTATGGCTACACCTTC | CASSPGQGNLGYGYTF
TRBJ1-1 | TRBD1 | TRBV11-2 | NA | TGTGCCAGCAGCTTAGTGGGACAGTGGGTGAACACTGAAGCTTTCTTT | CASSLVGQWVNTEAFF
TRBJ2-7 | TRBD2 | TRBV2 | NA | TGTGCCAGCAGGGGGACTAGCGGGGGGCTCTACGAGCAGTACTTC | CASRGTSGGLYEQYF
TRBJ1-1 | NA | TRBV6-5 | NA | TGTGCCAGCAGACAGAACACTGAAGCTTTCTTT | CASRQNTEAFF
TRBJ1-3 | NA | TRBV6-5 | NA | TGTGCCAGCAGCACCCGGGACAACTCTGGAAACACCATATATTTT | CASSTRDNSGNTIYF
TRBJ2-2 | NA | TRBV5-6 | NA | TGTGCCAGCAGCCCTGGACAGGGAGGGCCCGGGGAGCTGTTTTTT | CASSPGQGGPGELFF
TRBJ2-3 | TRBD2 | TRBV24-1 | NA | TGTGCCACCAGTGATCCAACTTCCCGGGGGGGCGCAGATACGCAGTATTTT | CATSDPTSRGGADTQYF
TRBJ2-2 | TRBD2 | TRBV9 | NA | TGTGCCAGCAGCGTAGGGACTAGCGGGTACGGGGAGCTGTTTTTT | CASSVGTSGYGELFF
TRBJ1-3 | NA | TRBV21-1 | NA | TGTGCCAGCAGGGAGAAGATATCTTCTGGAAACACCATATATTTT | CASREKISSGNTIYF
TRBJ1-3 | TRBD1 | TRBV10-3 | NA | TGTGCCATCAGTGATCCCAGGGGGGAAGGAAACACCATATATTTT | CAISDPRGEGNTIYF
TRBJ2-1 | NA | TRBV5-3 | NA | TGTGCCAGAAGCCCTCGGGGGAGCTCCTACAATGAGCAGTTCTTC | CARSPRGSSYNEQFF